This T cell receptor beta chain was recovered during a study of T-cell memory formation after mild COVID-19. Each CDR3 protein gets one entry after TCRdb re-called the 5' RACE reads with MiXCR. Seen here are approximately 490,000 distinct CDR3 sequences, roughly 21% observed once, and the top ten hold approximately 12%. This CDR3 is 13 amino acids long. The germline CDR1 and CDR2 sequences are LGHNA and YSLEER. Trimming stripped 0 bases from V and 1 base from J, with 2 bases between. The sample comprised PBMCs or a T cell subset sorted from them (not recorded which). The V call is TRBV4-3, the J call TRBJ2-3; D ambiguous. The sequence was obtained from an adult woman who had mild COVID-19 (a few samples of this study predate the infection). Cell type and time point are not known. The CDR3 coding sequence is TGCGCCAGCAGCCAAGAAGGCACAGATACGCAGTATTTT. The encoded protein is CASSQEGTDTQYF.